These 30 T cell receptor beta chains share one sample of origin, sequenced in a study of blood T cells in healthy people across ages. The use of a sample-barcoded 5' primer and a J-beta primer mix characterized a second PCR of about 7 to 12 cycles. TCRdb passed the 5' RACE reads through MiXCR, listing each CDR3 protein once. Here the sample spans 1.4 million to 1.5 million distinct CDR3 sequences, roughly 40% being singletons. The specimen was blood. The receptors here all came from a woman in her late teens or twenties in good health.

This chain joins TRBV28 and TRBJ1-5, with 8 bases lining up with TRBD1. In germline, CDR1 is MDHEN, CDR2 SYDVKM. The CDR3 spans 15 residues. Trimming took 5 bases from V and 5 from J; bases not matched to a gene: 8. CDR3 region: CASSLRQGPYQPQHF. The CDR3 coding sequence is TGTGCCAGCAGTCTCCGACAGGGGCCCTATCAGCCCCAGCATTTT.

The chain combines TRBV7-3 with TRBJ1-6; 8 nucleotides line up with TRBD1. CDR3 length: 12 residues. Per the germline V gene, CDR1 is SGHTA and CDR2 is FQGTGA. V dropped 4 bases and J dropped 15; count of bases not matched to a gene: 5. The CDR3 DNA reads TGTGCCAGCAGCTCACAGGGGGACCGCCTCCACTTT. It is translated as CASSSQGDRLHF.

This clonotype has just a few counts. This chain uses TRBV7-2 with TRBJ1-1; 8 nucleotides line up with TRBD1. The germline V gene encodes CDR1 SGHTA and CDR2 FQGNSA. J gave up 9 bases and V 5 bases, and 5 bases lay outside the gene matches. The CDR3 has 12 amino acids. CDR3 protein: CASSLGQGKAFF. CDR3 nucleotide sequence: TGTGCCAGCAGCCTCGGACAGGGTAAAGCTTTCTTT.

This chain links TRBV7-3 with TRBJ1-1, with D perhaps TRBD1 (5 bases). This CDR3 region has 11 residues. CDR1 and CDR2 from the germline V gene are SGHTA and FQGTGA. V gave up 4 bases and J gave up 6 bases, with 6 bases separating them. The CDR3 nucleotides are TGTGCCAGCAGCTGGGGGGCTGAAGCTTTCTTT. It is translated as CASSWGAEAFF.

The chain uses TRBV10-3 and TRBJ2-1; TRBD2 aligns across 13 bases. With V trimmed by 2 bases and J by 2 bases, 0 bases remained unmatched. Germline assignment: CDR1 ENHRY and CDR2 SYGVKD. The CDR3 totals 16 residues. The CDR3 here is CAISETSGRAYNEQFF. CDR3 nucleotides: TGTGCCATCAGTGAGACTAGCGGGAGGGCCTACAATGAGCAGTTCTTC.

As to this clonotype: One end of the junction is discordant with germline, which a read error may explain. The chain combines TRBV5-1 with TRBJ2-4; 12 bases are shared with TRBD2. The J call may be in error: the DNA end matches TRBJ2-7 better. Germline values: CDR1 SGHRS, CDR2 YFSETQ. This CDR3 is 16 amino acids long. The CDR3 region has the DNA TGCGCCAGCAGGCCGACTAGCGGGAGTTATTCCTGCGAGCAGTACTTC. Translation gives CASRPTSGSYSCEQYF.

V is TRBV5-1 and J is TRBJ2-7; 7 bases align to TRBD1. Germline trimming cut 5 bases from V and 6 bases from J; bases unmatched to any gene: 11. This CDR3 contains 14 residues. The germline CDR1 and CDR2 sequences are SGHRS and YFSETQ. Written as DNA, the CDR3 is TGCGCCAGCAGGTCCGCGACAGGGCCCTCCGAGCAGTACTTC. Protein product: CASRSATGPSEQYF.

CDR3 amino acids: CASSLGGVGCQPQHF. CDR3 nucleotide sequence: TGTGCCAGCAGCTTGGGAGGGGTCGGGTGCCAGCCCCAGCATTTT. The V gene is TRBV5-5, the J gene TRBJ1-5, with D perhaps matching TRBD1 (5 bases). The CDR3 has 15 residues. Germline CDR1 and CDR2: SGHKS and YYEKEE (reference sequence). Between the trimmed V and J ends, which lost 0 bases and 7 bases, there was a span of 14 bases.

This clonotype was observed a few times. V usage is TRBV9 and J usage is TRBJ2-3, with 14 bases identical to TRBD2. The V segment lost 2 bases and the J segment 7 bases; nucleotides outside the gene matches: 9. The germline V gene encodes CDR1 SGDLS and CDR2 YYNGEE. The length of the CDR3 is 17 residues. The chain's CDR3 is CASSVTSGRAVENTQYF. CDR3 nucleotide sequence: TGTGCCAGCAGCGTGACTAGCGGGAGGGCCGTGGAGAATACGCAGTATTTT.

The V call is TRBV3-1, the J call TRBJ2-7; TRBD1 aligns across 8 bases. TRBJ2-5 explains the end of the DNA better; the J call may be wrong. Germline CDR1 LGHDT, CDR2 YNNKEL (reference sequence). CDR3 length: 15 amino acids. CDR3 loop: CASSQAPGQAETQYF. The CDR3 region has the DNA TGTGCCAGCAGCCAAGCCCCGGGACAGGCGGAGACCCAGTACTTC.

This clonotype showed up many times. The chain joins TRBV7-2 to TRBJ2-1, with D perhaps matching TRBD2 (7 bases). Trimming pared 5 bases from V and 5 bases from J, leaving 19 bases between. From germline, CDR1 is SGHTA and CDR2 FQGNSA. This CDR3 is 16 amino acids long. In DNA form, the CDR3 reads TGTGCCAGCAGCCGACGACCGGGGGGCGGGAACAATGAGCAGTTCTTC. Protein: CASSRRPGGGNNEQFF.

The gene calls are TRBV5-1 and TRBJ1-4; D not certain. V lost 0 bases to trimming and J lost 7 bases, with 7 bases between them. This CDR3 is 13 amino acids long. Germline V gene data show CDR1 as SGHRS and CDR2 as YFSETQ. In DNA form, the CDR3 reads TGCGCCAGCAGCTTGGCTCGGGGTGAAAAACTGTTTTTT. It specifies CASSLARGEKLFF.

This sequence joins TRBV6-1 and TRBJ1-5, with 8 bases lining up with TRBD1. In germline, CDR1 is MNHNS, CDR2 SASEGT. Unmatched junction bases numbered 5, after V lost 4 bases and J lost 6 bases. The CDR3 contains 14 residues. DNA for the CDR3: TGTGCCAGCAGTGGGACAGGGCGGGGTCAGCCCCAGCATTTT. Translated, it gives CASSGTGRGQPQHF.

CDR3 DNA sequence: TGTGCCAGCAGTCCAGGGACCAGGGTCTATGGCTACACCTTC. Translation: CASSPGTRVYGYTF. The chain is built from TRBV27 and TRBJ1-2, with a tentative D call TRBD1 (5 bases). This CDR3 contains 14 residues. Germline V gene lookup returns CDR1 MNHEY and CDR2 SMNVEV (reference sequence). V was cut by 5 bases and J by 4 bases, with 14 bases left in between.

This chain links TRBV10-3 with TRBJ1-2; tentatively, D is TRBD1 (6 bases). The CDR3 sequence is 14 residues long. The germline V gene encodes CDR1 ENHRY and CDR2 SYGVKD. V was cut by 0 bases and J by 4 bases, with 9 bases left in between. Here the CDR3 reads CAISESGQPYGYTF. CDR3 sequence (DNA): TGTGCCATCAGTGAGTCAGGACAGCCCTATGGCTACACCTTC.

This clonotype was seen a handful of times. The chain couples TRBV4-1 to TRBJ2-1, with TRBD2 matching over 16 bases. In germline, CDR1 is MGHRA, CDR2 YSYEKL. The CDR3 runs 20 residues. The V and J ends lost 3 bases and 2 bases, in that order; junction bases with no gene match: 10. CDR3 sequence (DNA): TGCGCCAGCAGCCACACCCCGGGACTAGCGGGAGGGGTCCCCTACAATGAGCAGTTCTTC. Encoded protein: CASSHTPGLAGGVPYNEQFF.

The CDR3 region has the DNA TGTGTAAGCGGCTCCTACAATGAGCAGTTCTTC. It translates to CVSGSYNEQFF. The rearrangement links TRBV18 to TRBJ2-1; tentatively, D is TRBD2 (5 bases). The CDR3 has 11 amino acids. Germline loops: CDR1 KGHSH, CDR2 LQKENI.

The gene calls are TRBV20-1 and TRBJ2-1, with 11 bases matching TRBD2. V lost 0 bases to trimming and J lost 10 bases; unmatched junction nucleotides: 5. Germline V gene data show CDR1 as DFQATT and CDR2 as SNEGSKA (reference sequence). The CDR3 sequence is 14 residues long. CDR3 sequence reads: CSARDTASGREQFF. The CDR3 coding sequence is TGCAGTGCTAGAGATACTGCTAGCGGGAGGGAGCAGTTCTTC.

This rearrangement joins TRBV12-3 or TRBV12-4 to TRBJ1-2, with 7 nucleotides matching TRBD1. V shed 4 bases, J shed 4 bases, and the junction held 6 bases outside the gene matches. This CDR3 comprises 14 residues. Written as DNA, the CDR3 is TGTGCCAGCAGTTCAGGGGGTGGACTCTATGGCTACACCTTC. As protein: CASSSGGGLYGYTF.

There are a few counts of this clonotype. The chain is built from TRBV11-1 and TRBJ1-2, with TRBD1 identical over 7 bases. Germline CDR1 reads SGHAT; CDR2 reads FQDESV (reference sequence). After removal of 7 bases from V and 6 bases from J, the junction contained 11 bases not matched to a gene. This CDR3 is 14 amino acids long. This CDR3 is CASKRGPQDHGYTF. For the CDR3, the DNA is TGTGCCAGCAAGAGGGGGCCCCAGGACCATGGCTACACCTTC.

On this clonotype itself: The junction departs from germline at one end; a sequencing error may be responsible. The V and J genes are TRBV7-2 and TRBJ2-5; D possibly corresponds to TRBD2 (5 bases). The J call may be wrong; the DNA end is better matched by TRBJ2-7. CDR3 length: 15 amino acids. Per germline, CDR1 SGHTA and CDR2 FQGNSA. The CDR3 coding sequence is TGTGCCAGCAGCTTCCTTGCCGGGGTCTCCTGCGAGCAGTACTTC. Protein sequence: CASSFLAGVSCEQYF.

V usage is TRBV7-6 and J usage is TRBJ2-3; 9 bases match TRBD2. This CDR3 is 15 amino acids long. The J segment lost 6 bases and the V segment lost 4 bases, leaving 8 bases of the junction unmatched. Germline CDR1 reads SGHVS; CDR2 reads FNYEAQ. The CDR3 spells CASSSHPTSGDTQYF. The CDR3 DNA follows: TGTGCCAGCAGCTCTCACCCCACTAGCGGGGATACGCAGTATTTT.

In this sample, this clonotype turned up a few times. The genes are TRBV28 and TRBJ2-1, with TRBD2 matching 16 bases. This CDR3 is built from 17 residues. Germline CDR1 and CDR2: MDHEN and SYDVKM. Unmatched junction bases numbered 3, after V lost 5 bases and J lost 2 bases. CDR3 protein: CASSQGTSGGAYNEQFF. The CDR3 DNA reads as TGTGCCAGCAGTCAGGGGACTAGCGGGGGGGCCTACAATGAGCAGTTCTTC.

The J gene is TRBJ1-4, the V gene TRBV13, with D perhaps matching TRBD1 (6 bases). Germline V gene data show CDR1 as PRHDT and CDR2 as FYEKMQ (reference sequence). The CDR3 has 14 residues. V was trimmed by 5 bases and J by 3 bases, leaving 10 bases between them. The CDR3 protein is CASSADRSNEKLFF. Here the CDR3 DNA reads TGTGCCAGCAGCGCCGACAGGTCTAATGAAAAACTGTTTTTT.

This clonotype has only a few counts. The rearrangement links TRBV5-1 to TRBJ1-1; D is possibly TRBD1 (6 bases). This CDR3 has 15 amino acids. Germline V gene data show CDR1 as SGHRS and CDR2 as YFSETQ. V dropped 1 base and J dropped 5 bases, with 15 bases sitting between them. The CDR3 DNA reads TGCGCCAGCAGCTTGTTTGGGGGCGAAGTGACTGAAGCTTTCTTT. Amino acid sequence: CASSLFGGEVTEAFF.

The chain combines TRBV20-1 with TRBJ2-1, with 8 nucleotides matching TRBD2. The CDR3 contains 18 residues. Per germline, CDR1 DFQATT and CDR2 SNEGSKA (reference sequence). V was pared by 1 base and J by 0 bases, with 11 bases of the junction left unmatched. The CDR3 nucleotides are TGCAGTGCTAGAGGCCTAGCGGGCACCTGGAGCTCCTACAATGAGCAGTTCTTC. This translates into CSARGLAGTWSSYNEQFF.

V gene TRBV12-5 combines with J gene TRBJ2-5; D gene ambiguous. Trimming stripped 1 base from V and 11 bases from J, with 8 bases between. Germline assignment: CDR1 LGHNT and CDR2 FRNRAP. This CDR3 has 11 amino acids. CDR3 residues: CASGLGLGQYF. CDR3 DNA: TGTGCTAGTGGTTTGGGCTTGGGGCAGTACTTC.

This clonotype has more than one count but fewer than ten. This chain joins TRBV5-1 and TRBJ2-7; possible D gene TRBD1, 5 bases. This CDR3 is built from 13 residues. The V end was cut by 2 bases, the J end by 4 bases, with 10 bases between. Germline CDR1 SGHRS, CDR2 YFSETQ. CDR3 bases: TGCGCCAGCAGCTTCGGCAGGGAATACGAGCAGTACTTC. Its protein is CASSFGREYEQYF.

This clonotype was observed a handful of times. The chain is built from TRBV20-1 and TRBJ1-5, with no clear D. Trimming stripped 5 bases from V and 6 bases from J, with 11 bases between. Germline CDR1 is DFQATT and CDR2 is SNEGSKA (reference sequence). The CDR3 extends over 12 amino acids. The CDR3, as DNA: TGCAGTGCTGAGAGGTGGGGTCAGCCCCAGCATTTT. Protein product: CSAERWGQPQHF.

The chain has TRBV30 and TRBJ2-2; D may be TRBD1 or TRBD2 (6 bases each). The CDR3 is 16 residues long. V was pared by 1 base and J by 3 bases, with 15 bases between. The germline V gene has CDR1 GTSNPN and CDR2 SVGIG (reference sequence). CDR3 loop: CAWSGGTPWDTGELFF. The CDR3 DNA reads TGTGCCTGGAGTGGCGGGACACCTTGGGACACCGGGGAGCTGTTTTTT.